This is a list of T cell receptor beta chains from one sample in a study of T cell clonotyping in hematopoietic cell transplantation. Assay used: immunoSEQ multiplex PCR; TCRdb lists only in-frame clones, some missing. The sample consists of approximately 46,000 clones, 85% to 90% of them appearing once. This material consisted of peripheral blood mononuclear cells, taken before stem cell transplant. These receptors originate from a man aged 55 to 69 with biphenotypic leukemia. Some clones in this sample may be carry-over from other donors' samples. The CDR3 runs from the conserved cysteine through the conserved F or W. The order of the fields is clone size, J gene, D gene, V gene, CDR3 protein, CDR3 DNA. A D gene is named only where the DNA matches it firmly. The size entry is marked missing in some rows and otherwise reads once, few, many or a size class.

few,TRBJ2-3,TRBD2,TRBV7-6,CASSTGTSADTQYF,TGTGCCAGCAGTACCGGGACTAGCGCAGATACGCAGTATTTT
-,TRBJ2-7,-,TRBV7-9,CASGLLGGYEQYF,TGTGCCAGCGGGCTACTGGGGGGCTACGAGCAGTACTTC
-,TRBJ1-4,-,TRBV28,CASTDPTGLFF,TGTGCCAGCACCGACCCCACGGGACTGTTTTTT
-,TRBJ1-4,-,TRBV5-1,CASSVRATNEKLFF,TGCGCCAGCAGCGTCAGAGCAACTAATGAAAAACTGTTTTTT
-,TRBJ2-7,-,TRBV2,CASSEARSPSEQYF,TGTGCCAGCAGTGAAGCGCGGAGCCCCTCCGAGCAGTACTTC
-,TRBJ1-1,-,TRBV25-1,CASREGVGAFF,TGTGCCAGCAGGGAAGGGGTGGGAGCTTTCTTT
-,TRBJ1-5,-,TRBV30,CAWATDSNQPQHF,TGTGCCTGGGCAACAGATAGCAATCAGCCCCAGCATTTT
-,TRBJ1-3,-,TRBV28,CASSFSVSGNTIYF,TGTGCCAGCAGTTTTAGTGTCTCTGGAAACACCATATATTTT
-,TRBJ1-1,-,TRBV2,CASSGQPNAEAFF,TGTGCCAGCAGTGGACAGCCCAACGCTGAAGCTTTCTTT
-,TRBJ1-1,-,TRBV7-9,CASSRGAEHTEAFF,TGTGCCAGCAGCCGCGGGGCAGAGCACACTGAAGCTTTCTTT
-,TRBJ2-5,-,TRBV6-5,CASSYSQTGGAETQYF,TGTGCCAGCAGTTACTCGCAAACCGGGGGCGCGGAGACCCAGTACTTC
-,TRBJ2-2,TRBD2,TRBV4-3,CASSQESAGDLAGELFF,TGCGCCAGCAGCCAAGAGTCAGCGGGAGATTTGGCCGGGGAGCTGTTTTTT
-,TRBJ2-1,-,TRBV6-5,CASSYGAENNEQFF,TGTGCCAGCAGTTACGGGGCCGAAAACAATGAGCAGTTCTTC
-,TRBJ2-2,-,TRBV4-1,CASSPRSPNGELFF,TGCGCCAGCAGCCCCCGATCCCCTAACGGGGAGCTGTTTTTT
-,TRBJ1-2,-,TRBV6-6,CASSLRTYNYGYTF,TGTGCCAGCAGTTTAAGGACTTATAACTATGGCTACACCTTC
-,TRBJ2-7,-,TRBV5-6,CASSLGTYEQYF,TGTGCCAGCAGCTTAGGAACCTACGAGCAGTACTTC
once,TRBJ1-1,-,TRBV28,CASSKTAPGGRAFF,TGTGCCAGCAGCAAGACAGCTCCTGGAGGACGAGCTTTCTTT
-,TRBJ2-3,-,TRBV11-1,CASSFGGGDTQYF,TGTGCCAGCAGCTTCGGCGGTGGAGATACGCAGTATTTT
-,TRBJ2-7,-,TRBV6-1,CASGHRKSYEQYF,TGTGCCAGCGGCCACAGGAAATCCTACGAGCAGTACTTC
-,TRBJ2-7,-,TRBV27,CASSLSRHSYEQYF,TGTGCCAGCAGTTTATCACGACATTCCTACGAGCAGTACTTC
-,TRBJ1-3,TRBD1,TRBV4-3,CASSQEIDRDDSGNTIYF,TGCGCCAGCAGCCAAGAGATAGACAGGGACGACTCTGGAAACACCATATATTTT
-,TRBJ2-2,-,TRBV6-5,CASSYSFRVGELFF,TGTGCCAGCAGTTACTCATTTCGTGTCGGGGAGCTGTTTTTT
-,TRBJ1-1,-,TRBV7-8,CASSLVGGDNTEAFF,TGTGCCAGCAGCTTAGTAGGAGGGGATAACACTGAAGCTTTCTTT
-,TRBJ2-7,-,TRBV11-1,CASSLEGNSYEQYF,TGTGCCAGCAGCTTAGAGGGCAACTCCTACGAGCAGTACTTC
-,TRBJ1-1,-,TRBV27,CASSPETGAGPEAFF,TGTGCCAGCAGTCCCGAAACAGGAGCCGGACCTGAAGCTTTCTTT
-,TRBJ2-7,TRBD1,TRBV7-3,CASSLQGAGGYEQYF,TGTGCCAGCAGCTTACAGGGGGCAGGCGGGTACGAGCAGTACTTC
few,TRBJ2-6,-,TRBV6-5,CASSYLGANVLTF,TGTGCCAGCAGTTATTTAGGGGCCAACGTCCTGACTTTC
few,TRBJ2-1,-,TRBV7-2,CASSGGPGTSYNEQFF,TGTGCCAGCAGCGGCGGCCCCGGCACCTCCTACAATGAGCAGTTCTTC
-,TRBJ2-7,-,TRBV9,CASSVGLGGSEENEQYF,TGTGCCAGCAGCGTAGGGCTAGGGGGGAGCGAGGAAAACGAGCAGTACTTC
-,TRBJ2-5,TRBD1,TRBV25-1,CASSDPGTGETQYF,TGTGCCAGCAGTGACCCTGGGACAGGAGAGACCCAGTACTTC
-,TRBJ2-2,-,TRBV7-3,CASSLKRANTGELFF,TGTGCCAGCAGCTTAAAGAGAGCGAACACCGGGGAGCTGTTTTTT
-,TRBJ1-1,-,TRBV7-9,CAILATEAFF,TGTGCCATACTAGCCACTGAAGCTTTCTTT
-,TRBJ2-2,-,TRBV7-9,CASSLWGVRVAGELFF,TGTGCCAGCAGCTTATGGGGGGTTCGAGTGGCAGGGGAGCTGTTTTTT
-,TRBJ1-1,-,TRBV11-2,CASSPLGTEAFF,TGTGCCAGCAGCCCCCTAGGGACTGAAGCTTTCTTT
-,TRBJ2-7,-,TRBV2,CASSFSLSGSSYEQYF,TGTGCCAGCAGTTTTTCCCTATCAGGGAGCTCCTACGAGCAGTACTTC
once,TRBJ2-3,-,TRBV7-8,CASLVGVYTDTQYF,TGTGCCTCCCTCGTGGGCGTTTACACAGATACGCAGTATTTT
-,TRBJ1-2,-,TRBV6-5,CASSYPGSYGYTF,TGTGCCAGCAGTTACCCAGGAAGCTATGGCTACACCTTC
-,TRBJ1-2,-,TRBV28,CASSPLGLRSYGYTF,TGTGCCAGCAGTCCCTTGGGACTTCGAAGCTATGGCTACACCTTC
-,TRBJ2-1,TRBD2,TRBV2,CASSVFSGRGNEQFF,TGTGCCAGCAGTGTGTTCAGCGGGAGGGGAAATGAGCAGTTCTTC
-,TRBJ1-2,-,TRBV28,CASSPIGNSYGYTF,TGTGCCAGCAGTCCAATTGGCAACTCCTATGGCTACACCTTC
-,TRBJ1-3,-,TRBV30,CAWNQLSSGNTIYF,TGTGCCTGGAATCAGCTTTCCTCTGGAAACACCATATATTTT
-,TRBJ2-3,TRBD2,TRBV11-2,CASSQAGESTDTQYF,TGTGCCAGCAGCCAAGCGGGAGAGAGCACAGATACGCAGTATTTT
-,TRBJ2-3,TRBD1,TRBV6-1,CASSVDRVGDTQYF,TGTGCCAGCAGTGTGGACAGGGTAGGGGATACGCAGTATTTT
-,TRBJ2-6,TRBD1,TRBV30,CAWSHKGAHGANVLTF,TGTGCCTGGAGTCATAAGGGGGCTCACGGGGCCAACGTCCTGACTTTC
-,TRBJ2-4,-,TRBV6-1,CASSPGPSGNIQYF,TGTGCCAGCAGTCCGGGACCGAGTGGGAACATTCAGTACTTC
-,TRBJ2-2,-,TRBV6-5,CASTRTGELFF,TGTGCCAGCACCAGGACCGGGGAGCTGTTTTTT
-,TRBJ1-5,-,TRBV30,CAWSVPLSRNQPQHF,TGTGCCTGGAGTGTACCCCTGTCGCGCAATCAGCCCCAGCATTTT
-,TRBJ1-1,-,TRBV7-7,CASSIARRQNTEAFF,TGTGCTAGCAGCATCGCAAGACGTCAGAACACTGAAGCTTTCTTT
-,TRBJ1-4,-,TRBV30,CAWSRGHANEKLFF,TGTGCCTGGAGCCGCGGGCATGCTAATGAAAAACTGTTTTTT
-,TRBJ2-7,-,TRBV21-1,CASRCRGYEQYF,TGTGCCAGCCGGTGCAGGGGCTACGAGCAGTACTTC
few,TRBJ2-6,-,TRBV6-1,CASSGEHSGANVLTF,TGTGCCAGCAGTGGTGAACACTCTGGGGCCAACGTCCTGACTTTC
-,TRBJ2-7,TRBD1,TRBV5-6,CASSYRGFGYEQYF,TGTGCCAGCAGCTACAGGGGGTTCGGCTACGAGCAGTACTTC
-,TRBJ1-3,-,TRBV11-2,CASSLNWDTIYF,TGTGCCAGCAGCTTAAACTGGGACACCATATATTTT